A selection of T cell receptor beta chains follows, all from one sample in a study of shared clonotypes between healthy human individuals. Clones were read by immunoSEQ multiplex PCR, and TCRdb kept only the in-frame ones, dropping some. The sample carries about 1.1 million clones, about four fifths recorded once. Sample: memory CD4+ T cells from PBMCs. These receptors all stem from a young man in good health. Some clones in this sample may be carry-over from other donors' samples. Each CDR3 is given with its conserved first and last residue. The D gene is left open where the match is weak. Some rows mark clone size as missing; the rest say once, few, many or name a class of expanded clone.

d_gene	abundance	v_gene	j_gene	len	CDR3aa	CDR3nt
.	.	TRBV10-3	TRBJ1-1	13	CAISEGGSGEAFF	TGTGCCATCAGTGAGGGGGGCTCTGGTGAAGCTTTCTTT
TRBD2	.	TRBV28	TRBJ2-7	16	CASSDSAGGPSSEQYF	TGTGCCAGCAGTGATTCAGCGGGAGGCCCCTCGAGCGAGCAGTACTTC
.	many	TRBV20-1	TRBJ2-7	10	CSVKGNEQYF	TGCAGTGTTAAGGGTAACGAGCAGTACTTC
.	.	TRBV19	TRBJ1-1	13	CASSINRNTEAFF	TGTGCCAGTAGTATAAACAGGAACACTGAAGCTTTCTTT
.	once	TRBV5-8	TRBJ1-4	12	CASIYFNEKLFF	TGTGCCAGTATCTACTTTAATGAAAAACTGTTTTTT
TRBD2	many	TRBV5-1	TRBJ2-7	15	CASSLELAGAVEQYF	TGCGCCAGCAGCTTGGAACTAGCGGGAGCGGTCGAGCAGTACTTC
TRBD2	.	TRBV2	TRBJ2-5	16	CASSQGLAGGAETQYF	TGTGCCAGCAGTCAAGGACTAGCGGGAGGTGCAGAGACCCAGTACTTC
.	.	TRBV7-2	TRBJ2-1	13	CASSPIGDNEQFF	TGTGCCAGCAGCCCCATTGGAGATAATGAGCAGTTCTTC
.	few	TRBV28	TRBJ1-4	14	CASSGSLGNEKLFF	TGTGCCAGCAGTGGGTCACTCGGTAATGAAAAACTGTTTTTT
.	.	TRBV28	TRBJ2-2	15	CASSRRRVNTGELFF	TGTGCCAGCAGCCGTCGGCGAGTGAACACCGGGGAGCTGTTTTTT
.	.	TRBV19	TRBJ2-6	17	CASSIGGSPSGANVLTF	TGTGCCAGTAGTATAGGGGGATCTCCCTCTGGGGCCAACGTCCTGACTTTC
.	.	TRBV6-1	TRBJ2-3	15	CASSEAVGGADTQYF	TGTGCCAGCAGTGAAGCGGTTGGGGGCGCAGATACGCAGTATTTT
.	.	TRBV28	TRBJ2-4	12	CASGTTGNIQYF	TGTGCCAGTGGGACGACCGGAAACATTCAGTACTTC
TRBD1	.	TRBV11-2	TRBJ2-2	16	CASSAQQGANTGELFF	TGTGCCAGCAGCGCCCAACAGGGGGCGAACACCGGGGAGCTGTTTTTT
.	.	TRBV7-9	TRBJ2-7	14	CASSLGGNSYEQYF	TGTGCCAGCAGCTTAGGCGGGAACTCCTACGAGCAGTACTTC
.	.	TRBV28	TRBJ2-3	19	CASSFSPRQLPSNTDTQYF	TGTGCCAGCAGTTTCTCCCCGAGGCAGCTACCCTCTAACACAGATACGCAGTATTTT
.	.	TRBV28	TRBJ1-5	14	CASSLQGGNQPQHF	TGTGCCAGCAGCCTACAGGGCGGCAATCAGCCCCAGCATTTT
.	.	TRBV7-6	TRBJ2-2	14	CASSLAPGTGELFF	TGTGCCAGCAGCTTAGCCCCGGGCACCGGGGAGCTGTTTTTT
TRBD1	.	TRBV4-2	TRBJ2-5	16	CASSQEGTGYGETQYF	TGTGCCAGCAGCCAAGAGGGGACAGGCTACGGGGAGACCCAGTACTTC
.	.	TRBV11-3	TRBJ2-1	12	CASSLVLGEQFF	TGTGCCAGCAGCTTAGTATTAGGTGAGCAGTTCTTC
.	.	TRBV19	TRBJ1-5	13	CASSSVQGQPQHF	TGTGCCAGTAGTAGCGTCCAGGGCCAGCCCCAGCATTTT
.	.	TRBV5-4	TRBJ2-3	15	CASSLGGAVVDTQYF	TGTGCCAGCAGCTTGGGTGGGGCGGTGGTGGATACGCAGTATTTT
TRBD2	once	TRBV5-1	TRBJ2-3	16	CASSYGTSGSIDTQYF	TGCGCCAGCAGCTACGGGACTAGCGGGAGCATAGATACGCAGTATTTT
.	.	TRBV5-1	TRBJ2-5	14	CASSLGTVEETQYF	TGCGCCAGCAGCCTGGGGACTGTCGAAGAGACCCAGTACTTC
.	.	TRBV2	TRBJ1-5	15	CASRETVVGNQPQHF	TGTGCCAGCAGAGAAACGGTGGTGGGCAATCAGCCCCAGCATTTT
.	.	TRBV2	TRBJ1-2	13	CASRSEPPRGYTF	TGTGCCAGCAGGTCTGAACCTCCCCGTGGCTACACCTTC
.	.	TRBV4-1	TRBJ1-2	14	CASSIGGMPYGYTF	TGCGCCAGCAGCATAGGGGGGATGCCCTATGGCTACACCTTC
.	.	TRBV5-1	TRBJ2-5	14	CASSLRLPPETQYF	TGCGCCAGCAGCTTGAGGCTACCCCCAGAGACCCAGTACTTC
TRBD2	.	TRBV5-1	TRBJ2-1	15	CASSLGRDYYNEQFF	TGCGCCAGCAGCTTGGGCCGGGACTACTACAATGAGCAGTTCTTC
.	.	TRBV5-4	TRBJ2-3	15	CASSLGGTRTDTQYF	TGTGCCAGCAGCTTGGGCGGAACGAGAACAGATACGCAGTATTTT
.	.	TRBV9	TRBJ2-1	15	CASSVVSGTSNEQFF	TGTGCCAGCAGCGTAGTGAGCGGGACATCCAATGAGCAGTTCTTC
TRBD1	.	TRBV27	TRBJ2-2	14	CASRRQGAPGELFF	TGTGCCAGCAGACGACAGGGGGCGCCCGGGGAGCTGTTTTTT
.	few	TRBV7-8	TRBJ1-1	14	CASSLQGRNTEAFF	TGTGCCAGCAGCTTGCAGGGGAGGAACACTGAAGCTTTCTTT
TRBD2	.	TRBV6-5	TRBJ2-1	15	CASSYSSGVYNEQFF	TGTGCCAGCAGTTACTCTAGCGGGGTTTACAATGAGCAGTTCTTC
.	.	TRBV5-5	TRBJ2-3	17	CASSLWSLGFSTDTQYF	TGTGCCAGCAGCTTGTGGTCTCTTGGCTTCTCGACAGATACGCAGTATTTT
.	.	TRBV20-1	TRBJ1-2	11	CSATGGNGYTF	TGCAGTGCCACGGGAGGGAATGGCTACACCTTC
TRBD2	.	TRBV7-9	TRBJ2-1	18	CASSQEPIAGGYYNEQFF	TGTGCCAGCAGCCAAGAACCTATAGCGGGAGGGTACTACAATGAGCAGTTCTTC
TRBD2	.	TRBV29-1	TRBJ2-1	17	CSVLGLAGGSSYNEQFF	TGCAGCGTCCTGGGACTAGCGGGAGGGTCAAGCTACAATGAGCAGTTCTTC
.	.	TRBV28	TRBJ2-7	13	CASSTGTELEQYF	TGTGCCAGCAGTACCGGGACCGAACTCGAGCAGTACTTC
.	.	TRBV5-1	TRBJ2-5	13	CASSAVYQETQYF	TGCGCCAGCAGCGCCGTGTACCAAGAGACCCAGTACTTC
.	.	TRBV30	TRBJ1-2	17	CAWSVRVGARGNYGYTF	TGTGCCTGGAGTGTACGGGTGGGGGCGAGAGGGAACTATGGCTACACCTTC
TRBD2	.	TRBV5-1	TRBJ2-3	16	CASSLGLAGGPDTQYF	TGCGCCAGCAGCTTGGGGCTAGCGGGAGGGCCAGATACGCAGTATTTT
TRBD2	.	TRBV28	TRBJ2-1	20	CASSFPSGTSGRPRRNEQFF	TGTGCCAGCAGTTTTCCCTCCGGGACTAGCGGGAGGCCGCGACGGAATGAGCAGTTCTTC
.	.	TRBV29-1	TRBJ2-7	12	CSVNLGSYEQYF	TGCAGCGTTAACCTCGGCAGCTACGAGCAGTACTTC
TRBD1	.	TRBV18	TRBJ2-7	14	CASSREGGVHEQYF	TGTGCCAGCTCCCGGGAAGGGGGCGTTCACGAGCAGTACTTC
TRBD1	.	TRBV7-9	TRBJ2-5	15	CASSPRTGPQETQYF	TGTGCCAGCAGCCCACGGACAGGGCCCCAAGAGACCCAGTACTTC
TRBD2	.	TRBV27	TRBJ2-5	16	CASSLGLAGGQETQYF	TGTGCCAGCAGTCTCGGACTAGCGGGAGGGCAAGAGACCCAGTACTTC
.	.	TRBV7-2	TRBJ2-4	13	CASSPAQGNIQYF	TGTGCCAGCAGCCCTGCGCAGGGGAACATTCAGTACTTC
TRBD1	.	TRBV7-9	TRBJ1-2	14	CASSSTGINYGYTF	TGTGCCAGCAGCTCGACAGGGATCAACTATGGCTACACCTTC